The 13 T cell receptor beta chains listed next were all sequenced from one sample in a study of Ad26.COV2.S vaccination and SARS-CoV-2 variants. Stated treatment: 15 to 20 received Ad26.COV2.S at low or high dose, single or two shots; five or six received placebo; per-sample allocation not given. Material that was analyzed had been drawn on day 63 after the first vaccine or placebo injection. Profiling relied on immunoSEQ multiplex PCR, and the TCRdb table lists in-frame clones only, not all of them. The sample gives some 450,000 clones, 90% of which show up once; roughly 3.9% is in the top ten. The sample in question was peripheral blood, obtained in a trial of Ad26.COV2.S vaccine versus placebo. These receptors came from a person aged 18 to 59 who received the Ad26.COV2.S COVID-19 vaccine or a placebo.

The chain is built from TRBV28 and TRBJ1-2, with a tentative D call TRBD1 (5 bases). Trimming stripped 7 bases from V and 4 bases from J, with 16 bases between. The V gene's germline CDR1 is MDHEN and CDR2 SYDVKM. CDR3 length equals 14 residues. CDR3 protein: CASITPGGGYGYTF. DNA for the CDR3: TGTGCCAGCATCACCCCCGGGGGAGGCTATGGCTACACCTTC.

This chain links TRBV4-2 with TRBJ1-3; TRBD1 matches at 8 bases. The CDR3 extends over 16 amino acids. Germline CDR1 LGHNA, CDR2 YNFKEQ. With V trimmed by 3 bases and J by 0 bases, 4 bases remained unmatched. The CDR3 sequence is CASSQGTGSSGNTIYF. The CDR3 DNA is TGTGCCAGCAGCCAGGGGACAGGATCCTCTGGAAACACCATATATTTT.

This chain connects TRBV28 to TRBJ2-5; no clear D gene. This CDR3 has 14 amino acids. Germline loops: CDR1 MDHEN, CDR2 SYDVKM. The V gene lost 7 bases and the J gene lost 1 base, with 13 bases spanning the gap. The CDR3 reads CASTPDGVQETQYF. In DNA form, the CDR3 reads TGTGCCAGCACCCCTGATGGCGTCCAAGAGACCCAGTACTTC.

This sequence joins TRBV2 and TRBJ1-2; the D gene is possibly TRBD1 (5 bases). Trimming removed 4 bases from V and 8 bases from J, with 8 bases in between. Germline V CDR1 and CDR2: SNHLY, FYNNEI. The CDR3 spans 11 residues. The CDR3 protein is CASSVGVGYTF. The CDR3 region has the DNA TGTGCCAGCAGTGTAGGGGTCGGCTACACCTTC.

The gene calls are TRBV7-3 and TRBJ2-5, with a tentative D call TRBD1 (5 bases). Trimming took 3 bases from V and 13 from J, leaving 15 bases between them. Per germline, CDR1 SGHTA and CDR2 FQGTGA. This CDR3 has 12 residues. The CDR3 protein is CASSLSQGPRYF. Here the CDR3 DNA reads TGTGCCAGCAGCTTGAGCCAGGGCCCGCGGTACTTC. Full variable domain (missing parts from reference TRBV7-3 and TRBJ2-5): GAGVSQTPSNKVTEKGKYVELRCDPISGHTALYWYRQSLGQGPEFLIYFQGTGAADDSGLPNDRFFAVRPEGSVSTLKIQRTERGDSAVYLCASSLSQGPRYFGPGTRLLVL.

This clone was observed a single time. The V call is TRBV6-2 or TRBV6-3, the J call TRBJ2-7; 9 bases fit TRBD2. Germline values: CDR1 MNHEY, CDR2 SVGEGT. J gave up 2 bases and V 4 bases, and 6 bases lay outside the gene matches. This CDR3 contains 15 residues. CDR3 amino acids: CASSWGLADPYEQYF. In DNA form, the CDR3 reads TGTGCCAGCAGTTGGGGACTAGCTGACCCCTACGAGCAGTACTTC.

The V and J genes are TRBV25-1 and TRBJ2-4; 7 bases map to TRBD2. Germline assignment: CDR1 MGHDK and CDR2 SYGVNS. Trimming took 5 bases from V and 4 from J; bases not matched to a gene: 5. This CDR3 has 14 residues. This CDR3 is CASSLSGGKNIQYF. The DNA for the CDR3 is TGTGCCAGCAGTCTATCCGGGGGGAAAAACATTCAGTACTTC.

V is TRBV4-3 and J is TRBJ2-5; a possible D gene is TRBD2 (6 bases). The CDR3 is 15 residues long. With 1 base removed from V and 4 bases from J, the gap between germline ends came to 13 bases. The germline CDR1 and CDR2 sequences are LGHNA and YSLEER. For the CDR3, the DNA is TGCGCCAGCAGCCAAGGGATTGGTAGCGGAGAGACCCAGTACTTC. This gives the protein CASSQGIGSGETQYF.

This chain links TRBV7-3 with TRBJ2-7; TRBD2 matches at 7 bases. CDR1 and CDR2 (germline): SGHTA, FQGTGA. The CDR3 runs 15 residues. J gave up 3 bases and V 0 bases, and 5 bases lay outside the gene matches. The CDR3: CASSLTAGEGYEQYF. In DNA, the CDR3 is TGTGCCAGCAGCTTAACCGCGGGAGAGGGCTACGAGCAGTACTTC. Together with reference TRBV7-3 and TRBJ2-7, the CDR3 gives the full variable domain: GAGVSQTPSNKVTEKGKYVELRCDPISGHTALYWYRQSLGQGPEFLIYFQGTGAADDSGLPNDRFFAVRPEGSVSTLKIQRTERGDSAVYLCASSLTAGEGYEQYFGPGTRLTVT.

The chain joins TRBV24-1 to TRBJ1-2; 8 bases are shared with TRBD1. The length of the CDR3 is 13 residues. Per germline, CDR1 KGHDR and CDR2 SFDVKD. V was pared by 6 bases and J by 6 bases, with 5 bases of the junction left unmatched. CDR3 loop: CATSSGGVNGYTF. The CDR3 bases are TGTGCCACCAGTTCAGGGGGCGTTAATGGCTACACCTTC.

The chain joins TRBV5-6 to TRBJ1-2, with 8 bases identical to TRBD1. J gave up 0 bases and V 4 bases, and 8 bases lay outside the gene matches. Germline CDR1 SGHDT, CDR2 YYEEEE. The CDR3 consists of 16 residues. CDR3 loop: CASSPPGTGTNYGYTF. CDR3 sequence (DNA): TGTGCCAGCAGCCCGCCGGGGACAGGCACTAACTATGGCTACACCTTC.

The rearrangement joins TRBV12-3 or TRBV12-4 to TRBJ2-3; TRBD1 is a possible D gene (6 bases). V was clipped by 8 bases and J by 1 base, with 10 bases between them. This CDR3 region has 13 residues. The CDR3, as DNA: TGTGCCAGCGGACACAGGGGCACAGATACGCAGTATTTT. This encodes CASGHRGTDTQYF.

The chain combines TRBV20-1 with TRBJ2-6; 8 bases are shared with TRBD1. Trimming removed 3 bases from V and 2 bases from J; junction bases left unmatched: 3. This CDR3 spans 15 amino acids. The germline gives CDR1 DFQATT, CDR2 SNEGSKA (reference sequence). CDR3 in DNA: TGCAGTGCTAGTAACAGGGGGGCTGGGGCCAACGTCCTGACTTTC. Translation: CSASNRGAGANVLTF.